One and the same sample provided the 18 T cell receptor beta chains below, sequenced in a study of beta chain features in type 1 diabetes. These TCRs are of unknown antigen specificity. Study-level findings and limits: Within each of all four CD4+ subsets, Type 1 diabetes patients had TCRB CDR3s that were moderately but significantly shorter.

Every bit of the isolated RNA underwent reverse transcription, so sequencing read expressed TCRB transcripts. Profiled with immunoSEQ multiplex PCR; TCRdb holds only in-frame clones, not every one. In the table there are a few hundred thousand clones, around 10% of which are singletons. What was sequenced was central memory CD4+ T cells from blood. The receptor source for this set is a man between 25 and 39 years old with type 1 diabetes.

This clone showed up just a few times. The chain couples TRBV6-5 to TRBJ2-7, with D uncertain. Trimming pared 8 bases from V and 3 bases from J, leaving 8 bases between. The CDR3 covers 11 residues. Germline CDR1 and CDR2: MNHEY and SVGAGI. CDR3 bases: TGTGCCAGCTCGAGGAACTACGAGCAGTACTTC. Amino acid sequence: CASSRNYEQYF.

This clone was seen only a few times. The chain links TRBV27 to TRBJ1-3, with unresolved D. V lost 7 bases and J 5 bases, leaving 9 bases between the germline ends. The length of the CDR3 is 12 residues. The germline V gene encodes CDR1 MNHEY and CDR2 SMNVEV (reference sequence). CDR3 DNA sequence: TGTGCCAGCATTGGAAGGAGAAACACCATATATTTT. It is translated as CASIGRRNTIYF.

This clone has more than one count but fewer than ten. V usage is TRBV11-2 and J usage is TRBJ2-3; no clear D. V dropped 1 base and J dropped 4 bases, with 9 bases sitting between them. CDR1 and CDR2 (germline): SGHAT, FQNNGV. The CDR3 extends over 14 amino acids. CDR3: CASSLAPIADTQYF. The DNA of the CDR3 is TGTGCCAGCAGCTTAGCTCCTATTGCAGATACGCAGTATTTT.

This chain links TRBV7-2 with TRBJ2-3; no firm D call. V lost 5 bases to trimming and J lost 1 base, with 10 bases between them. Germline loops: CDR1 SGHTA, CDR2 FQGNSA. The length of the CDR3 is 14 residues. DNA of the CDR3: TGTGCCAGCAGCCCCCAGTCGCGCACAGATACGCAGTATTTT. Its protein product is CASSPQSRTDTQYF.

This chain uses TRBV21-1 with TRBJ1-2. TRBV21-1 is shown as a pseudogene. The CDR3 has 15 residues. This chain's CDR3 is CASSKGEGRYYGYTF. CDR3 nucleotides: TGTGCCAGCAGCAAAGGGGAAGGCAGGTACTATGGCTACACCTTC.

This rearrangement joins TRBV28 to TRBJ1-1; D unclear. Trimming shortened V by 2 bases and J by 9 bases, and 7 bases separated the two germline ends. This CDR3 contains 11 residues. Germline V gene sequence: CDR1 MDHEN, CDR2 SYDVKM. CDR3 residues: CASSLREKAFF. CDR3 DNA: TGTGCCAGCAGTTTACGGGAGAAAGCTTTCTTT.

This clone was picked up many times. The gene calls are TRBV7-9 and TRBJ2-2; weak D call: TRBD1 (5 bases). The germline V gene encodes CDR1 SEHNR and CDR2 FQNEAQ (reference sequence). V was shortened by 5 bases and J by 10 bases, with 20 bases between the two germline ends. The CDR3 runs to 15 residues. This chain's CDR3 is CASSPRRAVIPELFF. The CDR3 DNA is TGTGCCAGCAGCCCCCGCAGGGCGGTAATACCGGAGCTGTTTTTT. The variable domain in full, with the rest retrieved from reference TRBV7-9 and TRBJ2-2, is DTGVSQNPRHKITKRGQNVTFRCDPISEHNRLYWYRQTLGQGPEFLTYFQNEAQLEKSRLLSDRFSAERPKGSFSTLEIQRTEQGDSAMYLCASSPRRAVIPELFFGEGSRLTVL.

The chain recombines TRBV29-1 with TRBJ1-2; tentative D call: TRBD1 (6 bases). V was clipped by 7 bases and J by 5 bases, with 14 bases between them. The CDR3 has 12 amino acids. Germline-derived CDR1 and CDR2 are SQVTM and ANQGSEA. In DNA, the CDR3 is TGCAGCGGTCAACAGGGTCGATATGGCTACACCTTC. Its protein product is CSGQQGRYGYTF.

This clone has a handful of counts. The rearrangement joins TRBV5-1 to TRBJ1-4; D perhaps matches TRBD1 (5 bases). The V gene's germline CDR1 is SGHRS and CDR2 YFSETQ. V dropped 1 base and J dropped 5 bases, with 12 bases sitting between them. The CDR3 is 15 residues long. The CDR3 region has the DNA TGCGCCAGCAGCTTGAGAGGGGCGGGGAATGAAAAACTGTTTTTT. Protein product: CASSLRGAGNEKLFF. Filled out from reference TRBV5-1 and TRBJ1-4, the complete variable domain reads KAGVTQTPRYLIKTRGQQVTLSCSPISGHRSVSWYQQTPGQGLQFLFEYFSETQRNKGNFPGRFSGRQFSNSRSEMNVSTLELGDSALYLCASSLRGAGNEKLFFGSGTQLSVL.

The chain has TRBV6-5 and TRBJ2-3; 8 bases map to TRBD2. Germline CDR1 and CDR2: MNHEY and SVGAGI. Losses at the gene ends were 4 bases for V and 3 bases for J; bases not matched to a gene: 9. The CDR3 consists of 16 residues. CDR3 loop: CASSLGAGGRTDTQYF. The CDR3 DNA follows: TGTGCCAGCAGTTTAGGGGCGGGAGGCCGAACAGATACGCAGTATTTT.

Ten or more counts support this clone. The CDR3 loop reads CASSSQGETQYF. For the CDR3, the DNA is TGTGCCAGCAGTTCTCAGGGGGAGACCCAGTACTTC. This chain connects TRBV6-5 to TRBJ2-5; D perhaps matches TRBD1 (6 bases). Deletions cut 4 bases from V and 5 bases from J, with 8 bases between. CDR1 and CDR2 (germline): MNHEY, SVGAGI. The CDR3 spans 12 residues.

This clone has ten or more counts. The J gene is TRBJ2-3, the V gene TRBV23-1; TRBD1 matches 7 bases. TRBV23-1 is an ORF for which the function is uncertain. Losses at the gene ends were 3 bases for V and 1 base for J; bases not matched to a gene: 4. The CDR3 loop spans 15 amino acids. The CDR3 reads CASSHRQGCTDTQYF. As DNA, the CDR3 is TGCGCCAGCAGTCACCGACAGGGCTGCACAGATACGCAGTATTTT.

The gene calls are TRBV27 and TRBJ2-7; D remains unclear. Germline values: CDR1 MNHEY, CDR2 SMNVEV (reference sequence). The CDR3 consists of 15 residues. Trimming shortened V by 5 bases and J by 2 bases, and 16 bases separated the two germline ends. The CDR3 nucleotides are TGTGCCAGCAGTCAAAACTGGAATTCCACCTACGAGCAGTACTTC. As protein: CASSQNWNSTYEQYF.

This chain joins TRBV6-1 and TRBJ2-4, with a tentative D call TRBD1 (6 bases). The CDR3 is made up of 14 amino acids. Looked up from germline, CDR1 is MNHNS and CDR2 is SASEGT. Between the trimmed V and J ends, which lost 8 bases and 3 bases, there was a span of 14 bases. The CDR3 coding sequence is TGTGCCAGCCTAACAGGGTGGGGCAAAAACATTCAGTACTTC. This codes for CASLTGWGKNIQYF.

The table lists this clone with a few counts. This sample also contains other DNA sequences that code for the same CDR3. The CDR3 bases are TGTGCCAGCAGTCGGGACGGGAACACTGAAGCTTTCTTT. Translation: CASSRDGNTEAFF. The chain is built from TRBV2 and TRBJ1-1; D is possibly TRBD1 (5 bases). The CDR3 totals 13 residues. In germline, CDR1 is SNHLY, CDR2 FYNNEI. Trimming removed 5 bases from V and 1 base from J, with 8 bases in between.

In this sample, this clone turned up a few times. The CDR3 bases are TGTGCCAGCCAAGACAGGGTCAGCACCGGGGAGCTGTTTTTT. Protein sequence: CASQDRVSTGELFF. The rearrangement links TRBV19 to TRBJ2-2, with 7 bases that match TRBD1. J was trimmed by 4 bases and V by 9 bases; bases with no gene match: 8. This CDR3 region has 14 residues. Germline V gives CDR1 LNHDA, CDR2 SQIVND (reference sequence).

V is TRBV4-3 and J is TRBJ2-1, with TRBD2 identical over 9 bases. CDR1 is LGHNA, CDR2 YSLEER, per germline. This CDR3 comprises 13 residues. With V trimmed by 0 bases and J by 15 bases, 6 bases remained unmatched. As DNA, the CDR3 is TGCGCCAGCAGCCAAGACCAGGCTAGCGGGGCGTTCTTC. Residues: CASSQDQASGAFF.

The rearrangement links TRBV27 to TRBJ1-5; D possibly corresponds to TRBD1 (6 bases). Deletions cut 5 bases from V and 4 bases from J, with 9 bases between. CDR3 size: 13 residues. Germline assignment: CDR1 MNHEY and CDR2 SMNVEV (reference sequence). The CDR3 loop reads CASSQQGNQPQHF. CDR3 nucleotide sequence: TGTGCCAGCAGTCAGCAGGGGAATCAGCCCCAGCATTTT.